Described below is a single TCR beta chain sequence and its context. The antigen remains undetermined. The sample comes from a study of tumor-infiltrating lymphocytes in localized non-small cell lung cancer. Study information: Resected tumor was paired with non-adjacent uninvolved lung from the same patient.

The data were produced by immunoSEQ multiplex PCR, yet TCRdb's version contains in-frame clones alone and is incomplete. Found here are approximately 10,000 clones, 80% to 85% of them singletons; the top ten hold approximately 8.4%. The germline V and J ends were trimmed by 4 bases and 0 bases, with 8 bases remaining between them. This CDR3 is 14 amino acids long. Germline CDR1 reads SGHRS; CDR2 reads YFSETQ. Regarding the study as a whole: Different pieces of the same tissue were used for each assay. Higher tumor T cell infiltration than in uninvolved lung was supported by TCRbeta sequencing. No link was found between tumor T-cell fraction and recurrence-free survival.

J is TRBJ2-1 and V is TRBV5-1, with D uncertain. The sample comprised lung tumor tissue. The receptor was derived from a human donor with non-small cell lung cancer. The CDR3 coding sequence is TGCGCCAGCAGCGAATCTGTCTCCTACAATGAGCAGTTCTTC. Its protein is CASSESVSYNEQFF.